This T cell receptor beta chain is from a study of beta chain features in type 1 diabetes. Study-level points and caveats: There was no resolution here of whether HLA type influences TCRB rearrangement. Compared with healthy donors, patients appeared to share more similar naive, central memory and regulatory TCRB repertoires.

The V gene end was trimmed by 4 bases and the J gene end by 6 bases; junction bases not matched to a gene: 13. The length of the CDR3 is 16 residues. Germline loops: CDR1 PRHDT, CDR2 FYEKMQ (reference sequence). This clone was found a few times. Its target is unknown. Sorting of CD4+ naive, central memory, regulatory and stem cell-like memory cells was performed via CD45RO/CCR7/CD25/CD127/CD95/CD27. Purity exceeded 95% in all sorted populations. Of the isolated RNA, all was reverse transcribed, and so the sequenced material was expressed TCRB transcripts. Method: immunoSEQ multiplex PCR; TCRdb's copy keeps in-frame clones and lacks some. The sample includes a few hundred thousand clones, approximately 28% of them seen just once.

The receptor's source is a man between 18 and 35 years old in good health. Source material: naive CD4+ T cells from blood. V usage is TRBV13 and J usage is TRBJ2-3; 7 bases match TRBD2. CDR3: CASSSPTSSLGDTQYF. CDR3 nucleotide sequence: TGTGCCAGCAGCTCCCCGACTAGCAGCCTAGGGGATACGCAGTATTTT.